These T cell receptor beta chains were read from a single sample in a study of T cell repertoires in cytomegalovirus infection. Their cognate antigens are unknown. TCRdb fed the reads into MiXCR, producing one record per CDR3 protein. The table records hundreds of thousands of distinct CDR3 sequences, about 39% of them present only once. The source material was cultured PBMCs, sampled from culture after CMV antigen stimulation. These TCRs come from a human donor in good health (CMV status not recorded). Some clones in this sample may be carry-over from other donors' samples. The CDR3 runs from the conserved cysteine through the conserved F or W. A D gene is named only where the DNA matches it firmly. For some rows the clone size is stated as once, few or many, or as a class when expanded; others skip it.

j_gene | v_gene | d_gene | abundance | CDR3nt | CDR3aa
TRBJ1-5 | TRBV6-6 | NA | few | TGTGCCAGCAGTTCCACTTGGGACGGGGGGGATCAGCCCCAGCATTTT | CASSSTWDGGDQPQHF
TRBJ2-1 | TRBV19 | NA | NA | TGTGCCAGTAGTATCCCCGCCGGGACATTCTACAATGAGCAGTTCTTC | CASSIPAGTFYNEQFF
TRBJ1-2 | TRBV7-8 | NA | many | TGTGCCAGCAGCTTAGGCCGGGTGGGCTACACCTTC | CASSLGRVGYTF
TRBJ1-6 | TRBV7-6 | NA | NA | TGTGCCAGCAGCTTAGCCGGGGGTCATTCACCCCTCCACTTT | CASSLAGGHSPLHF
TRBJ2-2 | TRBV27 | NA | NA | TGTGCCAGCAGTTTAACTGGGGCTGGCACCGGGGAGCTGTTTTTT | CASSLTGAGTGELFF
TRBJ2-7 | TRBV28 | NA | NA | TGTGCCAGCCTTCCTCGGGGAAGTTCTTCCTACGAGCAGTACTTC | CASLPRGSSSYEQYF
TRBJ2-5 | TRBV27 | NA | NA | TGTGCCAGCAGTTTTTCCACCTTTGACGAGACCCAGTACTTC | CASSFSTFDETQYF
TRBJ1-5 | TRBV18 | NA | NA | TGTGCCAGCTCACGGAGGGAAGGGGTGGACCCCAATCAGCCCCAGCATTTT | CASSRREGVDPNQPQHF
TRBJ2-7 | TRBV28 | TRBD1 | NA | TGTGCCACCGAAAAAGGACAGGGTTCCGCCGAGCAGTACTTC | CATEKGQGSAEQYF
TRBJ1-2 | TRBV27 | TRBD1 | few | TGTGCCAGCACCACTCACTCGGGACAGGGAGGGGGTAGCTATGGCTACACCTTC | CASTTHSGQGGGSYGYTF
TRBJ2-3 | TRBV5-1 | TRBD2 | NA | TGCGCCAGCAGCTCCACCCCCGGGACTAGCGGGGGGGATACGCAGTATTTT | CASSSTPGTSGGDTQYF
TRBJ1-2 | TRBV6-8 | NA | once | TGTGCCAGCAGTTGGTCCGGGATTAACTATGGCTACACCTTC | CASSWSGINYGYTF
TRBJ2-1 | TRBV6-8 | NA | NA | TGTGCCAGCAGGCGGGCGGGTGGGGGCCGGAATGAGCAGTTCTTC | CASRRAGGGRNEQFF